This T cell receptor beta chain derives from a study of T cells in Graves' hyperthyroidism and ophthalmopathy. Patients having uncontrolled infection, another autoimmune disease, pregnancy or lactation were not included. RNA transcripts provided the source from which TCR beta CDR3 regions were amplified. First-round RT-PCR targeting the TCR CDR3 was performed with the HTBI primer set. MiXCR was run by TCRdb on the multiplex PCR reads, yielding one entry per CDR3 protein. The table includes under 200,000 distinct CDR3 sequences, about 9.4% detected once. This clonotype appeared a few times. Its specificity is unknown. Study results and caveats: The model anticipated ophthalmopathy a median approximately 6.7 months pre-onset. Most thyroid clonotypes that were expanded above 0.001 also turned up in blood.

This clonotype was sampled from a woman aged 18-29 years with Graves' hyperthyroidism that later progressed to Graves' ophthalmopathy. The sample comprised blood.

The CDR3 bases are TGTGCCAGCAGTTTAGCCCCACGTCCGGAAGCTTTCTTT. It codes for CASSLAPRPEAFF. The J gene is TRBJ1-1, the V gene TRBV12-3 or TRBV12-4; D gene uncertain. The CDR3 runs 13 residues. V was cut by 0 bases and J by 8 bases, with 10 bases left in between.